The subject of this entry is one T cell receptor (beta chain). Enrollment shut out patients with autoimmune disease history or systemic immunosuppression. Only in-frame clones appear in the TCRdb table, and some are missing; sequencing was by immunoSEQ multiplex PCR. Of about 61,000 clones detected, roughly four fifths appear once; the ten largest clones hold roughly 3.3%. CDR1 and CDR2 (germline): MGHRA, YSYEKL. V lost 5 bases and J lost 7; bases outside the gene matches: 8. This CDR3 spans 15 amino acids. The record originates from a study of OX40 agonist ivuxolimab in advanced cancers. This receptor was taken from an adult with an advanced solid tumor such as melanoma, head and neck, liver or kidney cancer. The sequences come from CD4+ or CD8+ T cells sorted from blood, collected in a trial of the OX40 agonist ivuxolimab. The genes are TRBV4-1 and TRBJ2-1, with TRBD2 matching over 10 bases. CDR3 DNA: TGCGCCAGCAGCGACGCTAGCGGGGGAAGGAATGAGCAGTTCTTC. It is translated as CASSDASGGRNEQFF.